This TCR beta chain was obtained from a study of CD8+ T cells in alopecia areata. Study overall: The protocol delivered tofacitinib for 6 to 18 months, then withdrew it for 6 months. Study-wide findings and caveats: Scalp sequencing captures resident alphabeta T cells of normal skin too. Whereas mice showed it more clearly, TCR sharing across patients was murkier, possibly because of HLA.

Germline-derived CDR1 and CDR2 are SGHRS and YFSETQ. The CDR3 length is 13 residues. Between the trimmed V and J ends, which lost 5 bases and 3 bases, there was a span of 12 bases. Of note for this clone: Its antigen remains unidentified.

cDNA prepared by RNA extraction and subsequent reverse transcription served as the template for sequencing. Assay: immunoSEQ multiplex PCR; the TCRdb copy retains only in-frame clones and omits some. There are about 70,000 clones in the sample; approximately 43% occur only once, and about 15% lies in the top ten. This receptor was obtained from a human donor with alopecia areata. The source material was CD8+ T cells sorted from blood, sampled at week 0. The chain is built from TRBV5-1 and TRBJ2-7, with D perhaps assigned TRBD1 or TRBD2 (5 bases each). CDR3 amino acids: CASSVTDYYEQYF. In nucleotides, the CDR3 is TGCGCCAGCAGTGTGACAGACTACTACGAGCAGTACTTC.